This is a list of T cell receptor beta chains from one sample in a study of cytomegalovirus exposure and HLA in healthy donors. Libraries were prepared by immunoSEQ multiplex PCR; TCRdb keeps only in-frame clonotypes and omits some of them. The sample table sets out some 53,000 clones. Source material: PBMCs. These receptors originate from a woman in her sixties or seventies in good health and CMV-seropositive. Both conserved end residues are trimmed from each CDR3. A D gene is named only where the DNA matches it firmly.

J: TRBJ1-1
D: NA
V: TRBV29-1
CDR3: SVEMGGGTEAF

J: TRBJ2-7
D: TRBD1
V: TRBV5-1
CDR3: ASSLEPSRGNNEQY

J: TRBJ1-4
D: NA
V: TRBV29-1
CDR3: SVVFLEKLF

J: TRBJ1-6
D: TRBD1
V: TRBV2
CDR3: ASSTRQGYNSPLH

J: TRBJ1-2
D: TRBD1
V: TRBV6-5
CDR3: AIRDRDGYT

J: TRBJ2-5
D: NA
V: TRBV27
CDR3: ASSLRAGLPRETQY

J: TRBJ1-5
D: NA
V: TRBV18
CDR3: ASSSQGSDQPQH

J: TRBJ2-1
D: TRBD2
V: TRBV27
CDR3: ASSLLGLAAGEQF

J: TRBJ2-1
D: NA
V: TRBV29-1
CDR3: SAYGESSDNEQF

J: TRBJ2-2
D: TRBD1
V: TRBV7-7
CDR3: ASSRVTGVFTGELF

J: TRBJ2-7
D: TRBD2
V: TRBV7-7
CDR3: ASSKGLAEADEQY

J: TRBJ1-6
D: NA
V: TRBV5-1
CDR3: ASSLVTDYNSPLH

J: TRBJ2-3
D: NA
V: TRBV5-6
CDR3: ASSRFGDTQY

J: TRBJ1-5
D: NA
V: TRBV6-5
CDR3: AAGGAGAPQH

J: TRBJ2-1
D: TRBD2
V: TRBV11-2
CDR3: ASSLDLTRSAGGPHEQF

J: TRBJ2-7
D: NA
V: TRBV11-2
CDR3: ASSSGLDYEQY